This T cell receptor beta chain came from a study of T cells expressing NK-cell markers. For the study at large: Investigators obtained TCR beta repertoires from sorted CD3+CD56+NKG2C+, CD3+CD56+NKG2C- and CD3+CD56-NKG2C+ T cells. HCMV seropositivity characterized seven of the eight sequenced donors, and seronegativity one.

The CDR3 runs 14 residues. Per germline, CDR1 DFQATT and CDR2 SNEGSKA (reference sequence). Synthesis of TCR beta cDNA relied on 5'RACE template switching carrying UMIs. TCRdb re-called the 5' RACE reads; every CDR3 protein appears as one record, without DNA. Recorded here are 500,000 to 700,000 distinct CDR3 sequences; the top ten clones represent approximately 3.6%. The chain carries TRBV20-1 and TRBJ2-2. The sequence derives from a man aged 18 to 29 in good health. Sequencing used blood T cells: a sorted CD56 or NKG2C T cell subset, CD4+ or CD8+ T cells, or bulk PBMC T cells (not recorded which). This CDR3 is CSARRTVNTGELFF.